This T cell receptor (beta chain) appears in the sequencing data of a study of blood T cell repertoires in COVID-19. Study context: The samples span acute and convalescent COVID-19 from the United States, Italy and Spain. T cells, B-cell-depleted T cells, or PBMCs supplied cDNA or gDNA.

V shed 0 bases and J shed 0 bases, with 3 bases lying between them. The CDR3 contains 13 residues. Germline values: CDR1 MNHEY, CDR2 SVGAGI. Per the study methods: Nucleated cell number was recorded as an estimate derived from reference gene primer amplification. TCRdb's copy holds only in-frame clones and misses some; the assay was immunoSEQ multiplex PCR. That table is the source of V, J and clone size, and D and trimming were worked out from the DNA. There are 200,000 or so clones in the sample; 88% occur only once, and under 2.5% lies in the top ten. The genes are TRBV6-5 and TRBJ2-7; D unclear. The receptor comes from a man between 65 and 80 years old with active or convalescent COVID-19. Material: peripheral blood. CDR3 sequence: CASSYSSSYEQYF. The CDR3 DNA reads TGTGCCAGCAGTTACTCGAGCTCCTACGAGCAGTACTTC.